This T cell receptor (beta chain) stems from a study of T cells expressing NK-cell markers. Study details: The study drew TCR beta repertoires from sorted CD3+CD56+NKG2C+, CD3+CD56+NKG2C- and CD3+CD56-NKG2C+ T cells.

As regards this clonotype: Its antigen is unidentified.

The CDR3 is 14 amino acids. Germline CDR1 and CDR2: SGHRS and YFSETQ. Study-wide results and caveats: HCMV specificity was not established for the expanded NKG2C+ T cell clones. The dominant NKG2C+ clonotypes represented about 1.0-7.5% of CD8+ T cells in five or six donors.

TCR beta cDNA was generated via 5'RACE template switching incorporating UMIs. With the 5' RACE reads reprocessed, TCRdb shows one record per CDR3 protein and no DNA. The sample features some 410,000 distinct CDR3 sequences, with approximately 6.8% in its top ten. The sequencing sample was made of blood T cells: a sorted CD56 or NKG2C T cell subset, CD4+ or CD8+ T cells, or bulk PBMC T cells (not recorded which). The chain joins TRBV5-1 to TRBJ2-2; TCRdb calls TRBD1, which cannot be checked without DNA. This TCR was sampled from a woman between 18 and 70 years old in good health. The CDR3 protein is CASRAGRGTGELFF. Full variable domain (missing parts from reference TRBV5-1 and TRBJ2-2): KAGVTQTPRYLIKTRGQQVTLSCSPISGHRSVSWYQQTPGQGLQFLFEYFSETQRNKGNFPGRFSGRQFSNSRSEMNVSTLELGDSALYLCASRAGRGTGELFFGEGSRLTVL.